These 14 T cell receptor beta chains were sequenced from one sample in a study of blood T cell repertoires in COVID-19. Profiled with immunoSEQ multiplex PCR; TCRdb holds only in-frame clones, not every one. The table records about 270,000 clones, roughly 80% of them present only once. The sample was peripheral blood. The receptor set was obtained from a woman between 50 and 59 years old with active or convalescent COVID-19.

The J gene is TRBJ1-2, the V gene TRBV6-5, with D possibly being TRBD1 (5 bases). V shed 0 bases and J shed 4 bases, with 12 bases lying between them. Germline CDR1 is MNHEY and CDR2 is SVGAGI. CDR3 length: 15 residues. The CDR3, as DNA: TGTGCCAGCAGTTACTCTGGGGCGGGGGGCTATGGCTACACCTTC. Its translation is CASSYSGAGGYGYTF.

CDR3 in DNA: TGTGCCAGCACCGCCCTGATAAGCGGACTCTACAATGAGCAGTTCTTC. Translating gives CASTALISGLYNEQFF. V is TRBV11-2 and J is TRBJ2-1; D is possibly TRBD2 (5 bases). This CDR3 comprises 16 residues. The germline V gene encodes CDR1 SGHAT and CDR2 FQNNGV. V lost 7 bases to trimming and J lost 3 bases, with 19 bases between them.

This clone was seen a few times. The genes are TRBV28 and TRBJ2-1, with 9 bases aligning to TRBD2. The CDR3 contains 16 residues. With 7 bases clipped from V and 4 bases from J, the junction kept 11 bases outside the gene matches. Per germline, CDR1 MDHEN and CDR2 SYDVKM. The CDR3 reads CASNPRRGGIYNEQFF. CDR3 bases: TGTGCCAGCAACCCTAGGCGGGGGGGGATATACAATGAGCAGTTCTTC.

This chain connects TRBV7-9 to TRBJ1-4, with 8 bases matching TRBD1. The V segment lost 4 bases and the J segment 7 bases; nucleotides outside the gene matches: 11. The CDR3 is 16 amino acids. The germline V gene encodes CDR1 SEHNR and CDR2 FQNEAQ (reference sequence). The CDR3 DNA follows: TGTGCCAGCAGCTCCGATCAGGGGGCGCCTCGTGAAAAACTGTTTTTT. The encoded protein is CASSSDQGAPREKLFF.

The chain is built from TRBV5-1 and TRBJ1-2; D is unclear. The CDR3 sequence is 13 residues long. Germline V gives CDR1 SGHRS, CDR2 YFSETQ. The V end lost 5 bases, the J end lost 2 bases, and 10 bases lay between the germline ends. Written as DNA, the CDR3 is TGCGCCAGCAGGACTCAACCGAACTATGGCTACACCTTC. Protein: CASRTQPNYGYTF.

The J gene is TRBJ1-5, the V gene TRBV29-1; D is uncertain. CDR1 is SQVTM and CDR2 is ANQGSEA in the germline V gene. The CDR3 consists of 12 residues. V shed 6 bases and J shed 9 bases, with 15 bases lying between them. The DNA for the CDR3 is TGCAGCGTGCGAACGTCGGCAGGGCCCCAGCATTTT. Translating it yields CSVRTSAGPQHF.

This chain connects TRBV28 to TRBJ1-4; unclear D gene. Germline CDR1 MDHEN, CDR2 SYDVKM. Trimming left V 7 bases short and J 6 bases short, with 15 bases between. The CDR3 consists of 14 residues. This chain's CDR3 is CASTEDKSHEKLFF. CDR3 DNA sequence: TGTGCCAGCACTGAAGACAAATCTCATGAAAAACTGTTTTTT.

The chain carries TRBV3-1 (or the pseudogene TRBV3-2) and TRBJ2-3, with 7 bases matching TRBD2. With 4 bases clipped from V and 0 bases from J, the junction kept 4 bases outside the gene matches. Germline V gene data show CDR1 as LGHDT and CDR2 as YNNKEL (reference sequence). This CDR3 comprises 15 residues. The CDR3 sequence: CASSPLAPSTDTQYF. The CDR3 bases are TGTGCCAGCAGCCCACTAGCGCCTAGCACAGATACGCAGTATTTT.

The chain couples TRBV6-5 to TRBJ1-2, with D perhaps TRBD1 (6 bases). Trimming took off 7 bases at V and 2 bases at J, with 11 bases between the two ends. CDR1 is MNHEY and CDR2 is SVGAGI in the germline V gene. This CDR3 comprises 13 residues. In DNA, the CDR3 is TGTGCCAGCAACGGCGGACAGAACTATGGCTACACCTTC. This sequence encodes CASNGGQNYGYTF.

The table lists this clone with many counts. This chain links TRBV7-9 with TRBJ1-1, with D tentatively TRBD1 (5 bases). Germline assignment: CDR1 SEHNR and CDR2 FQNEAQ (reference sequence). This CDR3 spans 12 amino acids. V lost 5 bases and J lost 7, with 11 bases in between. CDR3 sequence reads: CASSPDSFEAFF. The CDR3 nucleotides read TGTGCCAGCAGCCCAGACAGTTTTGAAGCTTTCTTT.

The chain employs TRBV3-1 (or the pseudogene TRBV3-2) and TRBJ1-2; D might be TRBD1 (5 bases). Germline CDR1 is LGHDT and CDR2 is YNNKEL (reference sequence). CDR3 length equals 14 residues. The germline V and J ends were trimmed by 3 bases and 3 bases, with 11 bases remaining between them. CDR3 sequence reads: CASSQPGSDYGYTF. The CDR3 coding sequence is TGTGCCAGCAGCCAGCCAGGGTCGGACTATGGCTACACCTTC.

The chain uses TRBV5-1 and TRBJ2-1; D is unresolved. CDR3 size: 13 residues. Trimming removed 7 bases from V and 1 base from J, with 9 bases in between. Germline CDR1 reads SGHRS; CDR2 reads YFSETQ. CDR3 residues: CASRSVSYNEQFF. The DNA of the CDR3 is TGCGCCAGCCGTTCGGTTTCCTACAATGAGCAGTTCTTC.

Only a few counts were recorded for this clone. The chain links TRBV7-2 to TRBJ1-3; D is undetermined. Germline CDR1 SGHTA, CDR2 FQGNSA. Trimming stripped 5 bases from V and 0 bases from J, with 11 bases between. CDR3 length: 15 residues. The CDR3 is CASSVRGTSGNTIYF. As DNA, the CDR3 is TGTGCCAGCAGCGTCCGCGGAACCTCTGGAAACACCATATATTTT.

The gene calls are TRBV28 and TRBJ1-2; no clear D gene. V lost 5 bases and J 1 base, leaving 17 bases between the germline ends. This CDR3 is 16 amino acids long. The germline V gene has CDR1 MDHEN and CDR2 SYDVKM. CDR3 sequence: CASSPLGPLLNYGYTF. The CDR3 bases are TGTGCCAGCAGTCCCCTTGGGCCACTCCTTAACTATGGCTACACCTTC.